The 2 T cell receptor beta chains reported below all come from one sample, sequenced in a study of shared clonotypes between healthy human individuals. Repertoires were generated with immunoSEQ multiplex PCR, while TCRdb's copy carries only in-frame clones and drops some. The sample has about 2.4 million clones; 80% to 95% are singletons. The sequencing input was naive CD4+ T cells from PBMCs. Subset reported: CD45RA+ positively selected. The receptor set was obtained from a man aged 18 to 30 in good health. Some clones in this sample may be carry-over from other donors' samples.

The gene calls are TRBV10-3 and TRBJ2-1; 10 bases map to TRBD2. The CDR3 contains 16 residues. Germline-derived CDR1 and CDR2 are ENHRY and SYGVKD. Trimming at V came to 2 bases and at J to 10 bases, leaving 11 bases not matched to a gene. CDR3 DNA: TGTGCCATCAGTGAGGGCGCAGCGGGAGGGCCTAGGGAGCAGTTCTTC. Its protein is CAISEGAAGGPREQFF.

V usage is TRBV4-1 and J usage is TRBJ1-1, with a weak D call TRBD1 (5 bases). Germline V CDR1 and CDR2: MGHRA, YSYEKL. Trimming cost V 4 bases and J 1 base, with 13 bases left between them. CDR3 size: 15 residues. This CDR3 is CASSLPGSPNTEAFF. The CDR3 coding sequence is TGCGCCAGCAGCCTCCCAGGGTCACCGAACACTGAAGCTTTCTTT.